The sequence of this T cell receptor beta chain was determined in a study of long-term antiretroviral therapy in people with HIV. Study-level results: Records did not include ART adherence, viral resistance or therapy changes. Clones expanded before ART dominated the repertoire at all time points.

As for this clone: Its antigen is not identified.

Treatment locations for all participants with HIV were in the United States. A v3.0 immunoSEQ assay was performed at survey level. Sequencing targeted roughly 35,000-50,000 T-cell genomes per sample. TCRdb keeps only in-frame clones here, not all; method: immunoSEQ multiplex PCR. Of about 12,000 clones in the sample, about three quarters are singletons; the top ten hold 10% to 15%. This clonotype was sampled from a man aged 40-55 years with HIV. Material: unsorted PBMCs, obtained approximately 3.2 years before starting antiretroviral therapy.

CDR3 nucleotide sequence: TGCAGCGTAAAGCGGTCAGGGCCCTACGAGCAGTACTTC. Its protein product is CSVKRSGPYEQYF. V is TRBV29-1 and J is TRBJ2-7, with D possibly called TRBD1 or TRBD2 (5 bases each). Germline values: CDR1 SQVTM, CDR2 ANQGSEA. V was cut by 6 bases and J by 2 bases, with 14 bases left in between. The CDR3 consists of 13 residues.